Presented here are 24 T cell receptor beta chains from one specimen sequenced in a study of regulatory T cells in long-lasting Graves disease. CDR3 regions were amplified by Arm-PCR using iRepertoire HTBI primers to build TCR beta libraries. Via MiXCR, TCRdb re-called the multiplex PCR reads, giving one row per CDR3 protein. Here the sample spans 350,000 to 450,000 distinct CDR3 sequences, less than 25% being singletons. Stated time point: persistent/refractory GD, antithyroid drugs over 5 years with positive TRAb. PBMCs provided the RNA from which the TCR library was made. Sequencing was performed on peripheral blood mononuclear cells (PBMCs), taken when the disease was refractory, from a patient treated with antithyroid drugs. These receptors were obtained from a female donor with Graves disease.

This clonotype appeared many times. V and J are TRBV7-2 and TRBJ2-7; D is perhaps TRBD2 (6 bases). Looked up from germline, CDR1 is SGHTA and CDR2 is FQGNSA. Trimming took off 5 bases at V and 2 bases at J, with 19 bases between the two ends. CDR3 length equals 16 residues. This CDR3 reads CASSPRGMGITYEQYF. The CDR3 DNA follows: TGTGCCAGCAGCCCCCGGGGGATGGGAATTACCTACGAGCAGTACTTC.

This clonotype turned up a few times. The CDR3 loop reads CASSRTVGTEAFF. In DNA form, the CDR3 reads TGTGCCAGCAGTCGGACAGTGGGCACTGAAGCTTTCTTT. The chain recombines TRBV12-3 or TRBV12-4 with TRBJ1-1; a weak D match, TRBD1 (6 bases). The V end was cut by 5 bases, the J end by 4 bases, with 11 bases between. The CDR3 sequence is 13 residues long.

J is TRBJ2-7 and V is TRBV9; TRBD2 matches 7 bases. Germline-derived CDR1 and CDR2 are SGDLS and YYNGEE. Trimming took 4 bases from V and 5 from J; bases not matched to a gene: 6. The CDR3 contains 13 residues. The CDR3 region is CASSPRLADEQYF. The CDR3 DNA sequence: TGTGCCAGCAGCCCGAGGCTAGCGGACGAGCAGTACTTC.

V gene TRBV19 combines with J gene TRBJ1-2, with a possible D match to TRBD1 (5 bases). Germline CDR1 LNHDA, CDR2 SQIVND (reference sequence). Deletions cut 6 bases from V and 13 bases from J, with 15 bases between. The CDR3 loop spans 11 amino acids. The chain's CDR3 is CASSGVGLFTF. The CDR3 DNA follows: TGTGCCAGTAGCGGCGTGGGGCTCTTCACCTTC.

There are many counts of this clonotype. The chain links TRBV12-5 to TRBJ2-2; D gene ambiguous. The CDR3 has 14 residues. Trimming stripped 2 bases from V and 7 bases from J, with 11 bases between. Germline V gene sequence: CDR1 LGHNT, CDR2 FRNRAP. CDR3 in DNA: TGTGCTAGTGGTTTGTTCCAGGTATTCGGGGAGCTGTTTTTT. It is translated as CASGLFQVFGELFF.

This chain joins TRBV18 and TRBJ1-6, with D possibly being TRBD1 (6 bases). Per the germline V gene, CDR1 is KGHSH and CDR2 is LQKENI. Deletions cut 2 bases from V and 7 bases from J, with 15 bases between. The CDR3 consists of 16 residues. DNA of the CDR3: TGTGCCAGCTCACCAGGTTTCGGACAGTCCAATTCACCCCTCCACTTT. Translating it yields CASSPGFGQSNSPLHF.

The genes are TRBV19 and TRBJ2-1; unclear D gene. The CDR3 covers 12 residues. Trimming left V 4 bases short and J 7 bases short, with 8 bases between. CDR1 and CDR2 (germline): LNHDA, SQIVND (reference sequence). The CDR3 DNA reads as TGTGCCAGTAGTACCCTAGGTAATGAGCAGTTCTTC. As protein: CASSTLGNEQFF. The entire variable domain, with the rest obtained from reference TRBV19 and TRBJ2-1, is as follows: DGGITQSPKYLFRKEGQNVTLSCEQNLNHDAMYWYRQDPGQGLRLIYYSQIVNDFQKGDIAEGYSVSREKKESFPLTVTSAQKNPTAFYLCASSTLGNEQFFGPGTRLTVL.

This sequence joins TRBV6-5 and TRBJ2-7; unclear D gene. The CDR3 spans 13 residues. Germline loops: CDR1 MNHEY, CDR2 SVGAGI. Trimming removed 2 bases from V and 6 bases from J, with 11 bases in between. The CDR3 sequence is CASSYTGLAEQYF. CDR3 nucleotides: TGTGCCAGCAGTTACACGGGCCTCGCCGAGCAGTACTTC.

The sample holds many counts of this clonotype. CDR3 in amino acids: CASSPLSGNTGELFF. The CDR3 region has the DNA TGTGCCAGCAGCCCCCTTAGCGGGAACACCGGGGAGCTGTTTTTT. The J gene is TRBJ2-2, the V gene TRBV3-1; possibly TRBD2 for D (6 bases). This CDR3 spans 15 amino acids. V was cut by 4 bases and J by 1 base, with 10 bases left in between. Germline V lookup: CDR1 LGHDT, CDR2 YNNKEL (reference sequence).

This clonotype has a handful of counts. This chain links TRBV3-1 with TRBJ2-7; the match to TRBD1 covers 8 bases. The CDR3 totals 15 residues. V gave up 4 bases and J gave up 0 bases; unmatched junction bases: 5. Germline CDR1 LGHDT, CDR2 YNNKEL (reference sequence). The CDR3 here is CASSRTGINSYEQYF. The CDR3 nucleotides are TGTGCCAGCAGCCGGACAGGGATCAACTCCTACGAGCAGTACTTC.

This clonotype was detected ten times or more. The chain recombines TRBV29-1 with TRBJ1-2; D might be TRBD1 (5 bases). Germline-derived CDR1 and CDR2 are SQVTM and ANQGSEA. Trimming took off 3 bases at V and 4 bases at J, with 18 bases between the two ends. This CDR3 spans 15 amino acids. CDR3 DNA: TGCAGCGTTGATCTATGGATGGGACCTGCCTATGGCTACACCTTC. This sequence encodes CSVDLWMGPAYGYTF.

This clonotype was picked up a small number of times. The chain employs TRBV29-1 and TRBJ2-6; the D gene could be TRBD1 or TRBD2 (6 bases each). CDR1 is SQVTM and CDR2 is ANQGSEA in the germline V gene. The length of the CDR3 is 14 residues. V lost 4 bases and J lost 3, with 10 bases in between. CDR3 amino acids: CSVARDNGANVLTF. CDR3 DNA: TGCAGCGTTGCGCGGGACAATGGGGCCAACGTCCTGACTTTC. The full variable domain, its missing parts supplied by reference TRBV29-1 and TRBJ2-6, is SAVISQKPSRDICQRGTSLTIQCQVDSQVTMMFWYRQQPGQSLTLIATANQGSEATYESGFVIDKFPISRPNLTFSTLTVSNMSPEDSSIYLCSVARDNGANVLTFGAGSRLTVL.

Concerning this clonotype itself: An end of the junction differs from the germline gene, which may be a read error. V is TRBV30 and J is TRBJ2-5, with D unresolved. CDR1 and CDR2 from the germline V gene are GTSNPN and SVGIG (reference sequence). This CDR3 region has 11 residues. CDR3 nucleotide sequence: TGTGCCTGGAGTGCGAAAGAGGCCCAGTACTTC. It translates to CAWSAKEAQYF. The full variable domain, completed using reference TRBV30 and TRBJ2-5, is SQTIHQWPATLVQPVGSPLSLECTVEGTSNPNLYWYRQAAGRGLQLLFYSVGIGQISSEVPQNLSASRPQDRQFILSSKKLLLSDSGFYLCAWSAKEAQYFGPGTRLLVL.

This clonotype was detected only a few times. This sequence joins TRBV12-3 or TRBV12-4 and TRBJ1-1, with D perhaps matching TRBD1 (6 bases). CDR3 length: 19 amino acids. V gave up 1 base and J gave up 0 bases, with 21 bases separating them. Here the CDR3 DNA reads TGTGCCAGCAGTTTAGATAGAAGGGCAAGGGGGACCGTGAACACTGAAGCTTTCTTT. Amino acids: CASSLDRRARGTVNTEAFF.

Here the CDR3 reads CASTQTSEYSYEQYF. CDR3 DNA: TGTGCCAGCACCCAAACTAGCGAATACTCCTACGAGCAGTACTTC. The chain uses TRBV7-2 and TRBJ2-7; TRBD2 aligns across 7 bases. V was clipped by 7 bases and J by 0 bases; unmatched bases: 9. CDR3 size: 15 residues. Germline CDR1 and CDR2: SGHTA and FQGNSA.

This clonotype was observed many times. The chain joins TRBV28 to TRBJ2-7; TRBD2 matches at 8 bases. From germline, CDR1 is MDHEN and CDR2 SYDVKM. The ends lost 2 bases at V and 5 bases at J; junction bases unmatched: 14. CDR3 length equals 17 residues. CDR3 sequence (DNA): TGTGCCAGCAGTTTAGGTCTTCACGGGAGGGCCCCCGACGAGCAGTACTTC. Translating gives CASSLGLHGRAPDEQYF.

This clonotype was recorded a few times. The chain couples TRBV5-1 to TRBJ1-1; 7 nucleotides match TRBD1. The CDR3 loop spans 15 amino acids. The V gene's germline CDR1 is SGHRS and CDR2 YFSETQ. Trimming took 3 bases from V and 1 from J; bases not matched to a gene: 6. The CDR3 DNA follows: TGCGCCAGCAGCTGGAGCCGACAGGGGAACACTGAAGCTTTCTTT. Its protein product is CASSWSRQGNTEAFF.

In its sample, this clonotype was seen many times. V gene TRBV6-5 combines with J gene TRBJ1-2, with 8 bases fitting TRBD1. CDR1 and CDR2 from the germline V gene are MNHEY and SVGAGI. This CDR3 has 16 residues. Trimming cost V 3 bases and J 4 bases; bases outside gene matches: 10. The CDR3 sequence is CASSYPRTGPSYGYTF. DNA of the CDR3: TGTGCCAGCAGTTATCCTCGGACAGGGCCCTCCTATGGCTACACCTTC.

This clonotype was counted between two and nine times. CDR3 coding DNA: TGTGCCACACAGGGTTCCCTTAACGCCGGGGAGCTGTTTTTT. Protein sequence: CATQGSLNAGELFF. The chain joins TRBV24-1 to TRBJ2-2, with a tentative D call TRBD1 (6 bases). The CDR3 runs 14 residues. Between the trimmed V and J ends, which lost 10 bases and 6 bases, there was a span of 17 bases. CDR1 KGHDR and CDR2 SFDVKD come from the germline V gene.

As for this clonotype: This sequence may be a read error, since a much larger clone differs from it by one base. V and J are TRBV27 and TRBJ2-7, with D maybe TRBD2 (6 bases). The CDR3 loop spans 12 amino acids. Germline V gene sequence: CDR1 MNHEY, CDR2 SMNVEV (reference sequence). The DNA of the CDR3 is TGTGCCAGCAGTTTAGGGGGGTCCGAGCAGCACTTC. This gives the protein CASSLGGSEQHF.

The chain links TRBV4-1 to TRBJ1-1; possibly TRBD1 for D (6 bases). The CDR3 sequence is 16 residues long. CDR1 and CDR2 (germline): MGHRA, YSYEKL. Deletions cut 1 base from V and 0 bases from J, with 12 bases between. The DNA for the CDR3 is TGCGCCAGCAGCCAAGTAGCGGGGACACTGAACACTGAAGCTTTCTTT. It specifies CASSQVAGTLNTEAFF.

This clonotype has ten or more counts. The CDR3: CASSPWTSGNTGELFF. The CDR3 DNA is TGTGCCAGCAGTCCCTGGACTAGCGGAAACACCGGGGAGCTGTTTTTT. The rearrangement uses TRBV27 and TRBJ2-2, with TRBD2 matching over 10 bases. Germline loops: CDR1 MNHEY, CDR2 SMNVEV (reference sequence). With V trimmed by 5 bases and J by 2 bases, 5 bases remained unmatched. The CDR3 contains 16 residues.

This clonotype was detected many times. This sequence joins TRBV28 and TRBJ2-7, with D perhaps matching TRBD2 (6 bases). CDR1 is MDHEN and CDR2 is SYDVKM in the germline V gene. V lost 1 base to trimming and J lost 5 bases, with 15 bases between them. CDR3 length: 15 amino acids. The CDR3 reads CASSLFWGVLNEQYF. CDR3 nucleotide sequence: TGTGCCAGCAGTTTATTCTGGGGGGTACTCAACGAGCAGTACTTC.

A few counts support this clonotype. The genes are TRBV19 and TRBJ1-5, with 9 bases lining up with TRBD1. CDR3 size: 16 residues. V shed 3 bases, J shed 3 bases, and the junction held 6 bases outside the gene matches. CDR1 and CDR2 from the germline V gene are LNHDA and SQIVND (reference sequence). CDR3 sequence reads: CASSMSRDRDNQPQHF. The DNA of the CDR3 is TGTGCCAGTAGTATGTCCCGGGACAGGGACAATCAGCCCCAGCATTTT.